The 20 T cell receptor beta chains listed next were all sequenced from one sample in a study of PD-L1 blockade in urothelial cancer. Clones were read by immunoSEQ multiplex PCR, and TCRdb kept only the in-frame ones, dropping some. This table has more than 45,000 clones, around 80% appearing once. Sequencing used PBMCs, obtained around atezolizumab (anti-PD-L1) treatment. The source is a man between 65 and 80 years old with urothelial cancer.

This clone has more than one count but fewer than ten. The CDR3 nucleotides are TGTGCCAGCAGTCCCAGACAGGGAAACATTCAGTACTTC. This encodes CASSPRQGNIQYF. V usage is TRBV27 and J usage is TRBJ2-4, with 7 bases identical to TRBD1. The CDR3 runs to 13 residues. Germline values: CDR1 MNHEY, CDR2 SMNVEV (reference sequence). J lost 6 bases, V lost 5 bases, and 4 bases had no gene match.

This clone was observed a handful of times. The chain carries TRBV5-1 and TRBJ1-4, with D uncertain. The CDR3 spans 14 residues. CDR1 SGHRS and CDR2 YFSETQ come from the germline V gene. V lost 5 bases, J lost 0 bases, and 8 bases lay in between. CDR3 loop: CASSSSTTNEKLFF. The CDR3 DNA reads TGCGCCAGCAGTAGTTCCACAACTAATGAAAAACTGTTTTTT.

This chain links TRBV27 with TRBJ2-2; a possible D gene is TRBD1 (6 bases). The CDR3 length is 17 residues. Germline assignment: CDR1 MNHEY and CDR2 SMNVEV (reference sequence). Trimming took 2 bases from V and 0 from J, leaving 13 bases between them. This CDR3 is CASSLGTSVTNTGELFF. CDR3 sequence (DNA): TGTGCCAGCAGTTTAGGGACATCCGTAACGAACACCGGGGAGCTGTTTTTT.

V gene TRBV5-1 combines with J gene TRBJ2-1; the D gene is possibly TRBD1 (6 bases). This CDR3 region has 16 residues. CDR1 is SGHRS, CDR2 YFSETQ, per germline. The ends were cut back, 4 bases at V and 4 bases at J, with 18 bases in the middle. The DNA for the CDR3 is TGCGCCAGCAGCCAGCAACCGGGACAAGGATACAATGAGCAGTTCTTC. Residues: CASSQQPGQGYNEQFF.

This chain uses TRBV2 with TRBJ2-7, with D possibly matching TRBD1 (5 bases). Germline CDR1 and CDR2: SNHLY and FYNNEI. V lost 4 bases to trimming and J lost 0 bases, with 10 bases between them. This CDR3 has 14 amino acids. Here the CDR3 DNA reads TGTGCCAGCAGTGCTGACAGTACCTCCTACGAGCAGTACTTC. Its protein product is CASSADSTSYEQYF.

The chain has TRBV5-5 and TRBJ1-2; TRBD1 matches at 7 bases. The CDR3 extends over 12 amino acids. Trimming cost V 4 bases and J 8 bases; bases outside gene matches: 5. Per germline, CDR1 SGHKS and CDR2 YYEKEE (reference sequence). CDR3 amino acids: CASSRDSGGYTF. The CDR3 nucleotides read TGTGCCAGCAGCCGGGACAGTGGGGGCTACACCTTC. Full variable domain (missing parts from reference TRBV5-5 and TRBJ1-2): DAGVTQSPTHLIKTRGQQVTLRCSPISGHKSVSWYQQVLGQGPQFIFQYYEKEERGRGNFPDRFSARQFPNYSSELNVNALLLGDSALYLCASSRDSGGYTFGSGTRLTVV.

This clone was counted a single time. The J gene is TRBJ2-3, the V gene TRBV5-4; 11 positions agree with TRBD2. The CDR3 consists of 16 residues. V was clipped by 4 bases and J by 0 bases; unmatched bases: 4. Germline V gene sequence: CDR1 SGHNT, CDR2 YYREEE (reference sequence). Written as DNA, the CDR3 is TGTGCCAGCAGCGGGTTAGCGGGAGGGAGCACAGATACGCAGTATTTT. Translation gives CASSGLAGGSTDTQYF.

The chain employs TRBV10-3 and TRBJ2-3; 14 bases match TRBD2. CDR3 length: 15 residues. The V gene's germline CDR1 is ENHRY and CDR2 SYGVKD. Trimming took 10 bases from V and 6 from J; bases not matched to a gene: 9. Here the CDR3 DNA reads TGTGCCACTGGGGGGACTAGCGGGGGAACGGATACGCAGTATTTT. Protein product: CATGGTSGGTDTQYF.

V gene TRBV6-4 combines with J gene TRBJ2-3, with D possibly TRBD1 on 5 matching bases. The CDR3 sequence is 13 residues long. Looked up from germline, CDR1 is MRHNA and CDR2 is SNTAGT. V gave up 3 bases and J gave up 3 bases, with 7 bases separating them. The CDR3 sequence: CASSEGATDTQYF. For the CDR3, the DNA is TGTGCCAGCAGTGAAGGGGCGACAGATACGCAGTATTTT.

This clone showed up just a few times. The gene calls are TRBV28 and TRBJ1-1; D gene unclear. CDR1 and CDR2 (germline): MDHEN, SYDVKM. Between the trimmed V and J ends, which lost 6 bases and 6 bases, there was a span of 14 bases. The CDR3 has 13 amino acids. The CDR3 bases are TGTGCCAGCAGACTTCCTTCACCGGCTGAAGCTTTCTTT. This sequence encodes CASRLPSPAEAFF. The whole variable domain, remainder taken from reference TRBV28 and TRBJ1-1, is DVKVTQSSRYLVKRTGEKVFLECVQDMDHENMFWYRQDPGLGLRLIYFSYDVKMKEKGDIPEGYSVSREKKERFSLILESASTNQTSMYLCASRLPSPAEAFFGQGTRLTVV.

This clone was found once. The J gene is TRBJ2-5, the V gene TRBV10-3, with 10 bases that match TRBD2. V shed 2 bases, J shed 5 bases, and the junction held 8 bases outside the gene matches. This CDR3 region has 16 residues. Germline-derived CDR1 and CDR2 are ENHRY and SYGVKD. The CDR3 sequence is CAISETPSGRRETQYF. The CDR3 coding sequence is TGTGCCATCAGTGAGACGCCTAGCGGGAGAAGGGAGACCCAGTACTTC.

The CDR3 protein is CASSLARGTYGYTF. The CDR3 bases are TGTGCCAGCAGCTTAGCCAGGGGGACCTATGGCTACACCTTC. The chain has TRBV7-9 and TRBJ1-2; 7 nucleotides agree with TRBD1. The length of the CDR3 is 14 residues. CDR1 SEHNR and CDR2 FQNEAQ come from the germline V gene (reference sequence). With 0 bases clipped from V and 4 bases from J, the junction kept 2 bases outside the gene matches.

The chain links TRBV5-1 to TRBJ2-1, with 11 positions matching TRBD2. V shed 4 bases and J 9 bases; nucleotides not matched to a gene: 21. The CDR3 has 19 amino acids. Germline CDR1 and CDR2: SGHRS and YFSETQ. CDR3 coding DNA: TGCGCCAGCAGCCCGGGACGCCGGACCGCTAGCGGGGGGAGGGGTGAGCAGTTCTTC. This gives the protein CASSPGRRTASGGRGEQFF.

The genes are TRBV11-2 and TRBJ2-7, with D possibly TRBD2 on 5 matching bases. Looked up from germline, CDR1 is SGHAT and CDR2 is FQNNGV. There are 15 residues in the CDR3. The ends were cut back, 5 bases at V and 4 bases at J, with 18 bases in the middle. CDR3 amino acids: CASSLGPTRDYEQYF. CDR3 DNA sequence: TGTGCCAGCAGCCTTGGACCTACTAGAGATTACGAGCAGTACTTC.

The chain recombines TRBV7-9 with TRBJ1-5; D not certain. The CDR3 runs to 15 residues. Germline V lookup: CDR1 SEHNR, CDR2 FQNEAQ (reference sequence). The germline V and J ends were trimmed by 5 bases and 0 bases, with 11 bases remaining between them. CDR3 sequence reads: CASSPSGNSNQPQHF. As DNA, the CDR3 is TGTGCCAGCAGCCCGTCGGGGAATAGCAATCAGCCCCAGCATTTT.

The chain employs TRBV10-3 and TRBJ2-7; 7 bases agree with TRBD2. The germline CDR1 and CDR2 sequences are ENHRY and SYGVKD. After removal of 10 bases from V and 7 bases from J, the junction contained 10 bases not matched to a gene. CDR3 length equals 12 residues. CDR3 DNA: TGTGCCACACTAGCGAACGGGCGGGAGCAGTACTTC. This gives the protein CATLANGREQYF.

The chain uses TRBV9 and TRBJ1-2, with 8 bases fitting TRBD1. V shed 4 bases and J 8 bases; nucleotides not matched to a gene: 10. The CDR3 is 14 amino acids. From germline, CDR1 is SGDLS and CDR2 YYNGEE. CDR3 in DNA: TGTGCCAGCAGCATGATGACAGGGGTGGGAGGCTACACCTTC. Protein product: CASSMMTGVGGYTF.

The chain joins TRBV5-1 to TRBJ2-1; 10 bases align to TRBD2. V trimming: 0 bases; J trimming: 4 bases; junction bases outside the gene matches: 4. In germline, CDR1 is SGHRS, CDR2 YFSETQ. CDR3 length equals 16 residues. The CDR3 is CASSLGASGGYNEQFF. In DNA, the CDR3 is TGCGCCAGCAGCTTGGGAGCTAGCGGGGGATACAATGAGCAGTTCTTC.

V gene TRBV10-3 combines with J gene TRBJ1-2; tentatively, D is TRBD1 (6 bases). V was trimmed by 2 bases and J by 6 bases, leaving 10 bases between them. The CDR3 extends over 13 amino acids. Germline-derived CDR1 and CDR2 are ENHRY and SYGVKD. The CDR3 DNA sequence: TGTGCCATCAGTGAGATGAACAGGGATGGCTACACCTTC. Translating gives CAISEMNRDGYTF.

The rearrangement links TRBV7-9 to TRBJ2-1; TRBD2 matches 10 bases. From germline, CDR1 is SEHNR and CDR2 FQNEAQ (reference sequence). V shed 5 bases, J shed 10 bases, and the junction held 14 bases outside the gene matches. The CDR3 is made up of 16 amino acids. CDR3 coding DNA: TGTGCCAGCAGCCCGGTCTGGGCTAGCGGGAGCGAAGAGCAGTTCTTC. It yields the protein CASSPVWASGSEEQFF.